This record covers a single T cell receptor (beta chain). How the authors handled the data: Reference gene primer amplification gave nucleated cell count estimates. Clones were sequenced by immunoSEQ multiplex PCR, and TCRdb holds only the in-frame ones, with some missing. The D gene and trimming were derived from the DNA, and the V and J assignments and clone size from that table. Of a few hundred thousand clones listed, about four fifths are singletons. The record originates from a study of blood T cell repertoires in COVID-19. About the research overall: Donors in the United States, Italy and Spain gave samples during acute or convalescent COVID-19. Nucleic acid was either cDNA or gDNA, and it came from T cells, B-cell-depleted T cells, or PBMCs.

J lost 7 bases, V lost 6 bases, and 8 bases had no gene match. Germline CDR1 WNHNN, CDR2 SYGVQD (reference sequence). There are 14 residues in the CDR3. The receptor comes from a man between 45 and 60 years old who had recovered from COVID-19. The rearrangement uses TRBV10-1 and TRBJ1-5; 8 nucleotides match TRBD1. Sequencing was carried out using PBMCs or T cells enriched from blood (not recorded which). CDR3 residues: CASSEGQVGQPQHF. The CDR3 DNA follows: TGCGCCAGCAGCGAGGGACAGGTTGGACAGCCCCAGCATTTT.